This T cell receptor (beta chain) was observed in a study of technical replicates of blood from a handful of donors. The CDR3 sequence is 10 residues long. V lost 5 bases, J lost 8 bases, and 4 bases lay in between. Germline V gene data show CDR1 as LNHDA and CDR2 as SQIVND (reference sequence). Here immunoSEQ multiplex PCR was the method, and the copy in TCRdb shows in-frame clones only, minus some. The sample includes more than 65,000 clones, about 96% of them seen just once. The sequence derives from a human donor in good health. Sequenced input: T cells isolated from PBMCs. This chain connects TRBV19 to TRBJ2-1; D is ambiguous. CDR3 in amino acids: CASSDYEQFF. CDR3 DNA sequence: TGTGCCAGTAGTGACTATGAGCAGTTCTTC.